This TCR beta chain came from a study of Ad26.COV2.S vaccination and SARS-CoV-2 variants. Described treatment: roughly 19 received Ad26.COV2.S at low or high dose, single or two shots; about 5 received placebo; per-sample allocation not given. The study sampled participants on day 63 after the first vaccine or placebo injection. Of note for this clone: The target antigen is unknown.

The study, taken as a whole, reports: There was reportedly substantial breadth in spike-specific CD8+ and CD4+ T cell responses after vaccination.

Profiling relied on immunoSEQ multiplex PCR, and the TCRdb table lists in-frame clones only, not all of them. The repertoire holds some 350,000 clones, with 75% to 90% as singletons. This specimen consisted of peripheral blood, obtained in a trial of Ad26.COV2.S vaccine versus placebo. This clonotype was sampled from a person between 18 and 59 years old who received the Ad26.COV2.S COVID-19 vaccine or a placebo.

DNA of the CDR3: TGTGCCACCAGCAGAGACAGGGCGGACACTGAAGCTTTCTTT. Translation: CATSRDRADTEAFF. The chain links TRBV15 to TRBJ1-1, with D perhaps matching TRBD1 (5 bases). V was shortened by 0 bases and J by 3 bases, with 8 bases between the two germline ends. The CDR3 is made up of 14 amino acids. Looked up from germline, CDR1 is LNHNV and CDR2 is YYDKDF (reference sequence).